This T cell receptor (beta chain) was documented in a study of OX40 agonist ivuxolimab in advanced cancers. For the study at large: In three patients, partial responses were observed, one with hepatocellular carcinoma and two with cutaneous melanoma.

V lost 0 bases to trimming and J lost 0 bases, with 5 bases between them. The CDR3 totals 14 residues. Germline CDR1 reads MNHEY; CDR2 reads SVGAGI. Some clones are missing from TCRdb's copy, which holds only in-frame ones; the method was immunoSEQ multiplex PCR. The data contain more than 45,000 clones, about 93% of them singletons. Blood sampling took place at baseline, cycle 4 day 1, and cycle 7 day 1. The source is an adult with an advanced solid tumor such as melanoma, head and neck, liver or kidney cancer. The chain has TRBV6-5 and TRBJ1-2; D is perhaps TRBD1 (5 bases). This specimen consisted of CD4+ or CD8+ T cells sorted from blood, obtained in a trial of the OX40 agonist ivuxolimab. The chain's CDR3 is CASSYSTANYGYTF. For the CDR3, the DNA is TGTGCCAGCAGTTACTCGACAGCTAACTATGGCTACACCTTC.